This T cell receptor (beta chain) was found in a study of blood T cell repertoires in COVID-19. Turning to the study itself: Samples taken during acute and convalescent COVID-19 were collected in the United States, Italy and Spain. Nucleic acid was either cDNA or gDNA, and it came from T cells, B-cell-depleted T cells, or PBMCs.

Authors' processing steps: Scientists estimated how many nucleated cells there were by amplifying reference gene primers. The method was immunoSEQ multiplex PCR; TCRdb's version includes in-frame clones alone and lacks a portion of them. The V and J calls and the clone size are those of that table, but D and trimming were determined from the DNA. Of approximately 180,000 clones listed, around 80% are singletons. The CDR3 is 14 residues long. With 1 base removed from V and 9 bases from J, the gap between germline ends came to 13 bases. Per the germline V gene, CDR1 is LGHDT and CDR2 is YNNKEL (reference sequence).

The chain combines TRBV3-1 (or the pseudogene TRBV3-2) with TRBJ2-1; TRBD1 is a possible D gene (6 bases). The sequencing sample was made of peripheral blood. The TCR originated in a woman between 70 and 85 years old with acute or convalescent COVID-19. The CDR3 nucleotides read TGTGCCAGCAGCCAAGCTTCCGGGACAACTGAGCAGTTCTTC. Protein sequence: CASSQASGTTEQFF.